The rows below give T cell receptor beta chains drawn from one sample of a study of Ad26.COV2.S vaccination and SARS-CoV-2 variants. Method: immunoSEQ multiplex PCR; TCRdb's copy keeps in-frame clones and lacks some. The table includes about 350,000 clones, about 90% detected once. The source was peripheral blood, collected after recovery from COVID-19. The receptors were gathered from a human donor who had recovered from COVID-19. CDR3s leave out the opening cysteine and the closing phenylalanine or tryptophan. Each record gives: V gene, J gene, CDR3 protein.

TRBV5-4	TRBJ1-1	ASSLGGSLNTEAF
TRBV29-1	TRBJ1-2	SVALTGFGYT
TRBV2	TRBJ2-2	ASSPHRPDTGELF
TRBV3-1/TRBV3-2	TRBJ2-1	ASSQDPGLAGRSSYNEQF
TRBV9	TRBJ2-7	ASSVDFAGSSYEQY
TRBV6-5	TRBJ2-7	ASSSGTGYEQY
TRBV4-3	TRBJ1-4	ASSQGTLSNEKLF
TRBV11-2	TRBJ1-4	ASSLFNRDAKLF
TRBV27	TRBJ1-4	ASSLSGHTNEKLF
TRBV24-1	TRBJ2-1	ATKGNEQF
TRBV5-4	TRBJ2-7	ASSYYSTESYEQY
TRBV5-4	TRBJ2-1	ASSLDPSGGLGNEQF
TRBV29-1	TRBJ1-1	SLGGLTGVENTEAF
TRBV18	TRBJ1-2	ASSPGQGPGWGYT
TRBV19	TRBJ1-4	AARDRNEKLF
TRBV27	TRBJ2-7	ASSLTGTGGDEQY
TRBV27	TRBJ1-5	ASGEAIGMRNQPQH
TRBV12-3/TRBV12-4	TRBJ1-2	ASSLGPFYGYT
TRBV23-1	TRBJ1-4	ASSQVWGKEKLF
TRBV5-6	TRBJ2-7	ASSSRILRDSLPYEQY
TRBV5-1	TRBJ2-5	ASSSTSSGGAKETQY
TRBV4-3	TRBJ1-1	ASSQDLGMTEAF
TRBV7-9	TRBJ2-3	ASWGGKADTQY
TRBV10-3	TRBJ1-1	ATDSGNTEAF
TRBV10-2	TRBJ1-1	ASIRGQNTEAF
TRBV19	TRBJ2-3	ASNPRAGTDTQY
TRBV5-8	TRBJ2-1	ASLPRTAGGQF
TRBV7-2	TRBJ2-3	ASSLLRITQY
TRBV19	TRBJ2-1	ASSMATSYNEQF
TRBV6-5	TRBJ1-5	ASSHDRGLSQPQH
TRBV10-3	TRBJ1-5	AISENRGLNQPQH
TRBV6-6	TRBJ2-5	ASSYSGAGGTETQY
TRBV6-6	TRBJ1-2	ASSLGRTTPYGYT
TRBV4-2	TRBJ1-6	ASSQDDRINSPLH
TRBV4-3	TRBJ1-1	ASSQLPGNTEAF
TRBV27	TRBJ2-7	ASSFGQGYEQY
TRBV6-5	TRBJ1-3	ASSYRTGGSGNTIY
TRBV19	TRBJ2-2	ASRKPPGSTGELF
TRBV5-5	TRBJ2-2	ASSLLAGGANTGELF
TRBV5-4	TRBJ2-1	ASSLAGAGGGQF
TRBV6-5	TRBJ1-5	ASSYSRKAGNQPQH
TRBV4-1	TRBJ1-1	ASSQGAGQVNTEAF
TRBV7-2	TRBJ1-2	ASSPQGGGGGYT
TRBV5-8	TRBJ2-7	ASSRAYEQY
TRBV9	TRBJ2-5	ASSSSGWETQY
TRBV15	TRBJ1-1	ATSTQGLNTEAF
TRBV6-5	TRBJ1-1	ASSYSRGYSTEAF
TRBV11-2	TRBJ1-6	ASSLMAGGLSSPLH